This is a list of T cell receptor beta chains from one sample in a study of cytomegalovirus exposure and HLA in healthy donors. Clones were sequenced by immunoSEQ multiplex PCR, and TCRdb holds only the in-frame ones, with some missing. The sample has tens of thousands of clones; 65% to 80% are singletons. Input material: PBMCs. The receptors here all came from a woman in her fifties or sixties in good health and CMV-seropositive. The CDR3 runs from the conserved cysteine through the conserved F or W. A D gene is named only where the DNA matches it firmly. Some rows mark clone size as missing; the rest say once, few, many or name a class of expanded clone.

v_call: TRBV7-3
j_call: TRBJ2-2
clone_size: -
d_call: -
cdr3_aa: CASSLRPLAGTGELFF
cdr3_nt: TGTGCCAGCAGCTTAAGACCCCTAGCAGGCACCGGGGAGCTGTTTTTT

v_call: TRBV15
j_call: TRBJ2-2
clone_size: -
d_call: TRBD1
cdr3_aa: CATSRDRERSGELFF
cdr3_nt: TGTGCCACCAGCAGGGACAGGGAAAGGTCCGGGGAGCTGTTTTTT

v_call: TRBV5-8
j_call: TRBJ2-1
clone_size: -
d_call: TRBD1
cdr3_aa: CASSFSGGSYNEQFF
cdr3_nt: TGTGCCAGCAGCTTTTCAGGGGGCTCCTACAATGAGCAGTTCTTC

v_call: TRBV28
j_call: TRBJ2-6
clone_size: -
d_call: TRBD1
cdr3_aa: CASSLWGYSKQGNSGANVLTF
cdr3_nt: TGTGCCAGCAGTTTATGGGGTTACTCCAAACAGGGGAACTCTGGGGCCAACGTCCTGACTTTC

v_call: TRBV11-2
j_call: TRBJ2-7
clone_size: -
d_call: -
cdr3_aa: CASSLEGALEYEQYF
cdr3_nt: TGTGCCAGCAGCTTAGAAGGGGCCTTAGAATACGAGCAGTACTTC

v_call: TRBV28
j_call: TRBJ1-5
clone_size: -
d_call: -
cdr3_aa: CASSLLPGGETQPQHF
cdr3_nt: TGTGCCAGCAGTTTATTACCTGGGGGCGAAACTCAGCCCCAGCATTTT

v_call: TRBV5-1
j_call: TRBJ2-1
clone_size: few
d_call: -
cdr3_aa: CASSLDGRGFDEQFF
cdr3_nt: TGCGCCAGCAGCTTGGACGGGCGAGGGTTTGATGAGCAGTTCTTC

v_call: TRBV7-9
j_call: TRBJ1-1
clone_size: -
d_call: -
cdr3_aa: CASSFGGRGFGTEAFF
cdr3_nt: TGTGCCAGCAGCTTTGGGGGAAGGGGGTTCGGCACTGAAGCTTTCTTT

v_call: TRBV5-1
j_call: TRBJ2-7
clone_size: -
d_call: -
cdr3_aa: CASSIASGTQSYYEQYF
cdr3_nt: TGCGCCAGCAGCATCGCCTCCGGGACTCAATCGTACTACGAGCAGTACTTC

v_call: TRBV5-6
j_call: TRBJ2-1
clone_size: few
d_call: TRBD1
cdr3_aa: CASSFQGTGFYGEQFF
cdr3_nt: TGTGCCAGCAGCTTTCAAGGGACAGGGTTTTATGGTGAGCAGTTCTTC

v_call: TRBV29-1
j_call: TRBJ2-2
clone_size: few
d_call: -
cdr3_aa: CSTVGAEEHRGAVF
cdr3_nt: TGCAGCACGGTGGGGGCGGAGGAACACCGGGGAGCTGTTTTT